A selection of T cell receptor beta chains follows, all from one sample in a study of CD8 T cells in ankylosing spondylitis. TCRdb re-derived calls from the 5' RACE reads in MiXCR, one entry per CDR3 protein. The sample includes about 240,000 distinct CDR3 sequences, around 9.1% seen only once; the top ten take around 6.8%. The sequenced sample was blood, either unsorted or a sorted T cell fraction (not recorded which). Receptors were obtained from a male donor with ankylosing spondylitis or in good health (not recorded which). Each CDR3 is given with its conserved first and last residue. A D gene is named only where the DNA matches it firmly. Expanded clones get a size class; other rows say once, few or many, or leave the size out.

D: TRBD2
J: TRBJ2-3
size: many
V: TRBV10-3
CDR3: CAIRSGISTDTQYF
DNA: TGTGCCATCAGGAGCGGGATTAGCACAGATACGCAGTATTTT

D: .
J: TRBJ1-1
size: few
V: TRBV20-1
CDR3: CSASVGGGTEAFF
DNA: TGCAGTGCTAGTGTCGGTGGAGGGACTGAAGCTTTCTTT

D: .
J: TRBJ2-1
size: few
V: TRBV7-2
CDR3: CASTKEGHLYNEQFF
DNA: TGTGCCAGCACCAAGGAGGGGCACTTATACAATGAGCAGTTCTTC

D: TRBD1
J: TRBJ2-6
size: .
V: TRBV6-2/TRBV6-3
CDR3: CASSATGDGANVLTF
DNA: TGTGCCAGCAGCGCGACAGGGGATGGGGCCAACGTCCTGACTTTC

D: TRBD2
J: TRBJ2-1
size: many
V: TRBV6-1
CDR3: CASSELVAGSYNEQFF
DNA: TGTGCCAGCAGTGAATTGGTAGCGGGCTCCTACAATGAGCAGTTCTTC

D: .
J: TRBJ1-2
size: few
V: TRBV6-5
CDR3: CASSGEGGYTF
DNA: TGTGCCAGCAGTGGCGAGGGTGGCTACACCTTC

D: .
J: TRBJ2-7
size: .
V: TRBV30
CDR3: CAGKGLFTQTYEQYF
DNA: TGTGCCGGGAAAGGGCTCTTCACACAAACCTACGAGCAGTACTTC

D: .
J: TRBJ1-1
size: many
V: TRBV5-1
CDR3: CASSLNPGAGMNTEAFF
DNA: TGCGCCAGCAGCTTGAATCCAGGGGCAGGAATGAACACTGAAGCTTTCTTT

D: .
J: TRBJ1-1
size: few
V: TRBV7-2
CDR3: CASSPGPGTEAFF
DNA: TGTGCCAGCAGCCCAGGGCCGGGCACTGAAGCTTTCTTT

D: TRBD2
J: TRBJ2-5
size: many
V: TRBV24-1
CDR3: CATSEDTSGQETQYF
DNA: TGTGCCACCAGTGAGGACACTAGCGGGCAAGAGACCCAGTACTTC

D: .
J: TRBJ2-5
size: many
V: TRBV6-1
CDR3: CASTRDSSQETQYF
DNA: TGTGCCAGCACCCGAGACAGTTCCCAAGAGACCCAGTACTTC

D: .
J: TRBJ2-2
size: many
V: TRBV5-6
CDR3: CASSLARRDTGELFF
DNA: TGTGCCAGCAGCCTAGCCAGGCGGGACACCGGGGAGCTGTTTTTT

D: .
J: TRBJ2-5
size: many
V: TRBV20-1
CDR3: CSATGSQRRETQYF
DNA: TGCAGTGCTACCGGATCCCAGCGGAGAGAGACCCAGTACTTC

D: TRBD2
J: TRBJ2-1
size: many
V: TRBV12-3/TRBV12-4
CDR3: CASTPTSGRGSNEQFF
DNA: TGTGCCAGCACCCCGACTAGCGGGAGGGGGTCCAATGAGCAGTTCTTC

D: .
J: TRBJ2-2
size: few
V: TRBV20-1
CDR3: CSAPRGPRATGELFF
DNA: TGCAGTGCTCCCCGGGGCCCCAGGGCCACCGGGGAGCTGTTTTTT

D: .
J: TRBJ1-2
size: many
V: TRBV5-6
CDR3: CVPRFRWGNWLDGYTF
DNA: TGTGTCCCTCGCTTCCGATGGGGAAATTGGTTAGATGGCTACACCTTC

D: .
J: TRBJ1-1
size: many
V: TRBV6-1
CDR3: CASTTGGRVTEAFF
DNA: TGTGCCAGCACCACGGGGGGCCGGGTCACTGAAGCTTTCTTT

D: TRBD1
J: TRBJ1-5
size: .
V: TRBV5-5
CDR3: CASSPFRDSHQPQHF
DNA: TGTGCCAGCAGCCCATTCCGGGACAGCCATCAGCCCCAGCATTTT

D: TRBD1
J: TRBJ2-1
size: many
V: TRBV4-2
CDR3: CASSGDRVHNEQFF
DNA: TGTGCCAGCAGCGGGGACAGGGTCCACAATGAGCAGTTCTTC

D: .
J: TRBJ1-2
size: .
V: TRBV29-1
CDR3: CSVEEGPGLNGYGYTF
DNA: TGCAGCGTTGAAGAAGGGCCAGGGCTGAATGGGTATGGCTACACCTTC

D: .
J: TRBJ2-3
size: many
V: TRBV7-2
CDR3: CASSLGVRGYSDTQYF
DNA: TGTGCCAGCAGCTTAGGGGTCAGAGGATATTCAGATACGCAGTATTTT

D: .
J: TRBJ2-2
size: .
V: TRBV7-7
CDR3: CASSVARNTGELFF
DNA: TGTGCTAGCAGCGTCGCTCGGAACACCGGGGAGCTGTTTTTT

D: .
J: TRBJ2-3
size: few
V: TRBV12-3/TRBV12-4
CDR3: CASSLWESTDTQYF
DNA: TGTGCCAGCAGTTTATGGGAGAGCACAGATACGCAGTATTTT

D: TRBD2
J: TRBJ2-3
size: .
V: TRBV4-1
CDR3: CASSQGGGRTDTQYF
DNA: TGCGCCAGCAGCCAAGGGGGGGGGAGGACAGATACGCAGTATTTT

D: TRBD1
J: TRBJ2-2
size: many
V: TRBV5-1
CDR3: CASSIGQGDTGELFF
DNA: TGCGCCAGCAGCATCGGACAGGGAGACACCGGGGAGCTGTTTTTT

D: TRBD1
J: TRBJ2-2
size: many
V: TRBV11-2
CDR3: CASSYRQGHTGELFF
DNA: TGTGCCAGCAGCTACAGACAGGGCCACACCGGGGAGCTGTTTTTT

D: TRBD2
J: TRBJ2-7
size: many
V: TRBV20-1
CDR3: CSARVAGRDYEQYF
DNA: TGCAGTGCTAGGGTAGCGGGCAGAGACTACGAGCAGTACTTC

D: .
J: TRBJ1-2
size: few
V: TRBV11-3
CDR3: CASSEQGEGYGYTF
DNA: TGTGCCAGCAGCGAACAGGGAGAGGGATATGGCTACACCTTC

D: .
J: TRBJ1-6
size: few
V: TRBV5-1
CDR3: CASSRDMYNSPLHF
DNA: TGCGCCAGCAGCCGCGACATGTATAATTCACCCCTCCACTTT

D: .
J: TRBJ2-3
size: many
V: TRBV20-1
CDR3: CSARGMGDTQYF
DNA: TGCAGTGCTAGAGGCATGGGGGATACGCAGTATTTT

D: .
J: TRBJ2-1
size: many
V: TRBV20-1
CDR3: CSATPGSWAAGDEQFF
DNA: TGCAGTGCTACTCCCGGGAGCTGGGCAGCGGGCGATGAGCAGTTCTTC

D: .
J: TRBJ2-5
size: many
V: TRBV10-3
CDR3: CAISGDSSEETQYF
DNA: TGTGCCATCAGTGGAGACAGTTCAGAAGAGACCCAGTACTTC

D: .
J: TRBJ2-1
size: many
V: TRBV19
CDR3: CASSSRAYGTSYNEQFF
DNA: TGTGCCAGTAGTAGCCGGGCCTACGGGACCTCCTACAATGAGCAGTTCTTC

D: .
J: TRBJ2-1
size: many
V: TRBV20-1
CDR3: CSASPWGEQFF
DNA: TGCAGTGCTTCCCCTTGGGGTGAGCAGTTCTTC

D: .
J: TRBJ1-1
size: .
V: TRBV4-1
CDR3: CASSQERSGRNTEAFF
DNA: TGCGCCAGCAGCCAAGAACGTTCCGGACGGAACACTGAAGCTTTCTTT

D: TRBD1
J: TRBJ1-4
size: many
V: TRBV12-3/TRBV12-4
CDR3: CASSMTGKEKLFF
DNA: TGTGCCAGCAGCATGACAGGGAAGGAGAAACTGTTTTTT

D: TRBD2
J: TRBJ2-1
size: few
V: TRBV5-1
CDR3: CASSLGTSAARNEQFF
DNA: TGCGCCAGCAGCTTGGGGACTAGCGCGGCACGGAATGAGCAGTTCTTC